This T cell receptor (beta chain) is from a study of MAIT cells during Salmonella Paratyphi A infection (TCRdb year 2017). What the research found in general, with its limitations: Compared with healthy controls, diagnosed volunteers had more expansion or contraction among the top five MAIT clonotypes (about 0.5 versus 0.13), a finding that suggests the repertoire is reshaped by infection. The availability of volunteer samples limited the sample sizes, but these sizes were considered adequate to detect differences between groups. MAIT TRBV usage was oligoclonal with a preference for TRBV20 and TRBV6, and infection appeared not to change this usage.

This sample's time point label indicates: healthy control second sampling, 21 days after first. Using flow cytometry, MAIT cells, defined as Valpha7.2+ CD161+ T cells, were identified and sorted. The healthy adult controls were either laboratory volunteers or leukocyte cones obtained from the national blood and transplant service. Between roughly 4,500 and 11,000 MAIT cells per sample were sorted directly into RNAqueous-Micro lysis buffer for RNA extraction. To control for MAIT repertoire stability, healthy controls who were not challenged were sampled two times, around 3 weeks apart. Lymphoprep gradient centrifugation was used to isolate peripheral blood mononuclear cells from blood samples and leukocyte cones. Cell sorting used a BD FACSAria Fusion or BD FACSAria III sorter. This clonotype was counted once. This clone's antigen is unknown. A read error may account for a junction end that differs from germline.

From its cysteine to its phenylalanine, the CDR3 spans 13 amino acids. Only the CDR3 DNA stays, 39 bases, in frame from base 1. The germline V gene provides CDR1 MNHNS and CDR2 SASEGT. Libraries came from 5' RACE. TCRbeta was amplified in two PCR rounds using Phusion High-Fidelity polymerase, and the primers carried sample-specific barcodes. TCRbeta libraries were generated by template-switch cDNA synthesis with SMARTScribe reverse transcriptase and a TRBC-specific primer. After barcoding, samples were pooled and then prepared using the NEBNext Ultra DNA Library Prep Kit for Illumina. Libraries were sequenced on an Illumina MiSeq with the MiSeq reagent kit v2, 300 cycles. In the original analysis: Jemultiplexer demultiplexed the reads by barcode, and MiTCR with default parameters aligned the reads. Non-functional sequences were removed with VDJtools, and each clonotype was defined by its amino acid sequence, with frequencies calculated from the assigned sequence reads. In the clonal space homeostasis analysis, clonotypes were binned by frequency as over-represented (0.05-1), large, medium and small. TCRdb reanalyzed the raw reads on its own, using fastp at Q25 for trimming and MiXCR for clone calling, and kept in-frame beta chains. Here each entry gathers all rows of one CDR3 protein and keeps the most common genes and DNA. The V and J calls here are based on TCRdb, not the publication. This sample gives 660 or so distinct CDR3 sequences in total; about 38% of them show up just once. The ten most abundant clones make up approximately 53% of the sample.

Input material: MAIT cells from blood. The chain is encoded by TRBV6-1 joined to TRBJ2-2; TRBD1 is a weak D gene call, 5 bases matching. This sequence originates from an adult in good health. Read as DNA, the sequence is TGTGCGAGCAAGAGGACGGACACCAGGGAGCTGTTTTTT. The translation is CASKRTDTRELFF.